A single sample gave rise to the 20 T cell receptor beta chains below, sequenced in a study of a mutant IDH1 vaccine in newly diagnosed glioma. The table came from immunoSEQ multiplex PCR; TCRdb's copy has only in-frame clones and leaves some out. The sample yields approximately 82,000 clones, roughly 85% seen once. What these receptors recognize is not known. Time point indicated: week 23, last vaccination. It was 300 ug of mutant IDH1 20-mer peptide that made up each vaccine dose, given with topical imiquimod. This material consisted of PBMCs, taken from a glioma patient whose treatment included an IDH1 peptide vaccine. These receptors were taken from a man aged 30-40 years with glioma. Some clones in this sample may be carry-over from other donors' samples.

This clone is a singleton in its sample. This rearrangement joins TRBV6-1 to TRBJ1-5; maybe TRBD1 (6 bases). V dropped 2 bases and J dropped 0 bases, with 8 bases sitting between them. Germline V gene sequence: CDR1 MNHNS, CDR2 SASEGT. The CDR3 has 15 residues. The CDR3 is CASSERGNSNQPQHF. Here the CDR3 DNA reads TGTGCCAGCAGTGAAAGGGGGAATAGCAATCAGCCCCAGCATTTT.

The rearrangement uses TRBV9 and TRBJ1-2; D not certain. This CDR3 spans 11 amino acids. Germline V gives CDR1 SGDLS, CDR2 YYNGEE. The germline V and J ends were trimmed by 7 bases and 5 bases, with 9 bases remaining between them. CDR3 DNA sequence: TGTGCCAGCCGATCGACATATGGCTACACCTTC. Translating gives CASRSTYGYTF.

The rearrangement joins TRBV28 to TRBJ1-2, with 8 positions matching TRBD1. The germline gives CDR1 MDHEN, CDR2 SYDVKM. V shed 7 bases, J shed 6 bases, and the junction held 7 bases outside the gene matches. The CDR3 is made up of 13 amino acids. The CDR3 here is CASTSGGGNGYTF. The CDR3 bases are TGTGCCAGCACCTCAGGGGGCGGGAATGGCTACACCTTC.

This chain links TRBV2 with TRBJ2-7, with 9 nucleotides matching TRBD2. CDR3 length: 12 residues. Germline V lookup: CDR1 SNHLY, CDR2 FYNNEI. With 8 bases clipped from V and 4 bases from J, the junction kept 3 bases outside the gene matches. The CDR3 DNA reads as TGTGCCAGCGGGCTAGCGGGGTACGAGCAGTACTTC. As protein: CASGLAGYEQYF.

This chain links TRBV11-2 with TRBJ2-7; a possible D gene is TRBD1 (6 bases). Trimming stripped 5 bases from V and 4 bases from J, with 9 bases between. The CDR3 length is 12 residues. Germline-derived CDR1 and CDR2 are SGHAT and FQNNGV. CDR3 in DNA: TGTGCCAGCAGCCTGGGGGCTTACGAGCAGTACTTC. This codes for CASSLGAYEQYF.

The chain uses TRBV5-4 and TRBJ2-7, with a weak D call TRBD2 (6 bases). Germline values: CDR1 SGHNT, CDR2 YYREEE (reference sequence). The CDR3 sequence is 14 residues long. V dropped 4 bases and J dropped 4 bases, with 15 bases sitting between them. In nucleotides, the CDR3 is TGTGCCAGCAGCACCGGACGGGGGACTTACGAGCAGTACTTC. It is translated as CASSTGRGTYEQYF. The full variable domain, in which reference TRBV5-4 and TRBJ2-7 provide the parts outside the CDR3, is ETGVTQSPTHLIKTRGQQVTLRCSSQSGHNTVSWYQQALGQGPQFIFQYYREEENGRGNFPPRFSGLQFPNYSSELNVNALELDDSALYLCASSTGRGTYEQYFGPGTRLTVT.

The chain uses TRBV6-1 and TRBJ1-5; 11 bases agree with TRBD1. Germline V gene data show CDR1 as MNHNS and CDR2 as SASEGT. V gave up 7 bases and J gave up 1 base; unmatched junction bases: 3. The CDR3 is 15 residues long. In DNA, the CDR3 is TGTGCCAGCACCCGGACAGGGGGCAGCAATCAGCCCCAGCATTTT. Residues: CASTRTGGSNQPQHF.

The rearrangement uses TRBV30 and TRBJ1-6; possible D gene TRBD1, 5 bases. The germline V and J ends were trimmed by 6 bases and 10 bases, with 22 bases remaining between them. This CDR3 contains 15 residues. Germline-derived CDR1 and CDR2 are GTSNPN and SVGIG (reference sequence). As DNA, the CDR3 is TGTGCCTGCTACAAATTGACGGGGACGGACTCACCCCTCCACTTT. It specifies CACYKLTGTDSPLHF.

This chain uses TRBV5-4 with TRBJ2-7, with D unresolved. The V end lost 8 bases, the J end lost 8 bases, and 20 bases lay between the germline ends. Germline CDR1 is SGHNT and CDR2 is YYREEE (reference sequence). The CDR3 extends over 13 amino acids. The CDR3 reads CASSQIGLSQQYF. CDR3 sequence (DNA): TGTGCCAGTTCACAGATCGGGTTGTCGCAGCAGTACTTC.

V is TRBV28 and J is TRBJ1-2; D remains ambiguous. CDR1 and CDR2 from the germline V gene are MDHEN and SYDVKM. CDR3 size: 12 residues. Trimming took 11 bases from V and 1 from J, leaving 11 bases between them. The CDR3 loop reads CALGEFNYGYTF. The CDR3 bases are TGTGCCCTCGGGGAATTTAACTATGGCTACACCTTC.

The rearrangement joins TRBV5-5 to TRBJ1-5; no clear D gene. With 3 bases removed from V and 8 bases from J, the gap between germline ends came to 12 bases. Germline V lookup: CDR1 SGHKS, CDR2 YYEKEE (reference sequence). The CDR3 runs 13 residues. CDR3 loop: CASSWALEKPQHF. CDR3 nucleotide sequence: TGTGCCAGCAGCTGGGCGTTGGAAAAGCCCCAGCATTTT.

This clone was picked up a small number of times. This chain joins TRBV7-2 and TRBJ1-2; tentative D call: TRBD1 (5 bases). CDR1 and CDR2 (germline): SGHTA, FQGNSA. The CDR3 contains 15 residues. The ends were cut back, 1 base at V and 8 bases at J, with 17 bases in the middle. The CDR3 DNA reads as TGTGCCAGCAGCTTAGACGGCCAGGGAGCGGGGGGCTACACCTTC. Translation: CASSLDGQGAGGYTF.

This clone showed up just a few times. V is TRBV5-1 and J is TRBJ2-2; D not resolved. Trimming cost V 4 bases and J 7 bases, with 11 bases left between them. CDR3 length: 13 residues. Germline loops: CDR1 SGHRS, CDR2 YFSETQ. The CDR3, as DNA: TGCGCCAGCAGCCCCCAGGCAGACGGGGAGCTGTTTTTT. As protein: CASSPQADGELFF.

The CDR3 DNA reads as TGTGCCAGCAGCTCGAGACCCACTGAAGCTTTCTTT. This gives the protein CASSSRPTEAFF. The gene calls are TRBV5-4 and TRBJ1-1; D unresolved. V dropped 3 bases and J dropped 4 bases, with 7 bases sitting between them. Germline V gene sequence: CDR1 SGHNT, CDR2 YYREEE (reference sequence). The CDR3 runs to 12 residues.

V gene TRBV18 combines with J gene TRBJ1-4; TRBD1 agrees at 7 bases. The CDR3 runs to 12 residues. In germline, CDR1 is KGHSH, CDR2 LQKENI. With 5 bases clipped from V and 12 bases from J, the junction kept 6 bases outside the gene matches. CDR3 region: CASSDPTGELFF. The CDR3 DNA reads as TGTGCCAGCTCAGATCCTACAGGGGAACTGTTTTTT.

The J gene is TRBJ2-6, the V gene TRBV27; D gene unclear. Per germline, CDR1 MNHEY and CDR2 SMNVEV (reference sequence). The CDR3 is 18 residues long. The ends were cut back, 2 bases at V and 2 bases at J, with 16 bases in the middle. CDR3 in DNA: TGTGCCAGCAGTTTAAGGGCCCGTGATCTGGCTGGGGCCAACGTCCTGACTTTC. Its translation is CASSLRARDLAGANVLTF.

This chain links TRBV2 with TRBJ1-2, with D perhaps matching TRBD1 (5 bases). V dropped 6 bases and J dropped 8 bases, with 13 bases sitting between them. This CDR3 region has 12 residues. Germline CDR1 is SNHLY and CDR2 is FYNNEI. CDR3 sequence reads: CASRFTGGGYTF. The CDR3 bases are TGTGCCAGCAGGTTTACAGGCGGCGGCTACACCTTC.

The CDR3 here is CASTQGISSYNEQFF. DNA for the CDR3: TGTGCCAGTACCCAGGGGATTAGCTCCTACAATGAGCAGTTCTTC. J is TRBJ2-1 and V is TRBV19; TRBD1 might be the D (6 bases). Per the germline V gene, CDR1 is LNHDA and CDR2 is SQIVND (reference sequence). The ends were cut back, 7 bases at V and 0 bases at J, with 13 bases in the middle. This CDR3 has 15 amino acids.

The V and J genes are TRBV2 and TRBJ1-2, with D unresolved. Germline V gives CDR1 SNHLY, CDR2 FYNNEI. This CDR3 spans 14 amino acids. The V and J ends lost 6 bases and 3 bases respectively, with 14 bases between them. This CDR3 is CASSPSVIYYGYTF. Written as DNA, the CDR3 is TGTGCCAGCAGCCCCTCAGTGATTTACTATGGCTACACCTTC.

This rearrangement joins TRBV5-4 to TRBJ1-2; 8 bases map to TRBD1. Germline V gene lookup returns CDR1 SGHNT and CDR2 YYREEE (reference sequence). This CDR3 has 14 amino acids. Germline trimming cut 5 bases from V and 3 bases from J; bases unmatched to any gene: 6. This CDR3 is CASSYGQGDYGYTF. CDR3 DNA sequence: TGTGCCAGCAGTTATGGACAGGGTGACTATGGCTACACCTTC.